The 17 T cell receptor beta chains below all came from one sample that was sequenced in a study of cytomegalovirus exposure and HLA in healthy donors. The method was immunoSEQ multiplex PCR; TCRdb's version includes in-frame clones alone and lacks a portion of them. The table lists about 120,000 clones, about nine tenths of them singletons. The sample was PBMCs. These receptors originate from a woman between 18 and 29 years old in good health and CMV-seronegative.

The chain joins TRBV18 to TRBJ1-2; no clear D gene. Trimming shortened V by 3 bases and J by 4 bases, and 15 bases separated the two germline ends. The CDR3 has 15 residues. CDR1 KGHSH and CDR2 LQKENI come from the germline V gene. The CDR3 bases are TGTGCCAGCTCACCGAGGTCTCGGGGAACCTATGGCTACACCTTC. Translated, it gives CASSPRSRGTYGYTF.

The V and J genes are TRBV5-5 and TRBJ2-1; 9 nucleotides align to TRBD1. V lost 2 bases and J lost 6; bases outside the gene matches: 6. CDR3 length: 15 amino acids. Per the germline V gene, CDR1 is SGHKS and CDR2 is YYEKEE (reference sequence). CDR3 sequence (DNA): TGTGCCAGCAGCTTATGGACAGGGGCCGGCAATGAGCAGTTCTTC. It codes for CASSLWTGAGNEQFF.

The genes are TRBV5-1 and TRBJ2-7; 11 positions agree with TRBD2. The J segment lost 3 bases and the V segment lost 3 bases, leaving 8 bases of the junction unmatched. Germline V gives CDR1 SGHRS, CDR2 YFSETQ. This CDR3 has 16 residues. The CDR3 DNA is TGCGCCAGCAGCTCCACCTTGACTAGCGGGATCTACGAGCAGTACTTC. Translating it yields CASSSTLTSGIYEQYF.

The chain is built from TRBV2 and TRBJ2-7; 7 bases are shared with TRBD2. Germline V gene sequence: CDR1 SNHLY, CDR2 FYNNEI. CDR3 size: 13 residues. V dropped 8 bases and J dropped 3; count of bases not matched to a gene: 7. Here the CDR3 reads CASAGAANYEQYF. DNA for the CDR3: TGTGCCAGCGCGGGAGCCGCAAACTACGAGCAGTACTTC. Based on the CDR3 plus reference TRBV2 and TRBJ2-7, the full variable domain is EPEVTQTPSHQVTQMGQEVILRCVPISNHLYFYWYRQILGQKVEFLVSFYNNEISEKSEIFDDQFSVERPDGSNFTLKIRSTKLEDSAMYFCASAGAANYEQYFGPGTRLTVT.

As regards this clone: Other DNA sequences in this sample translate to the same CDR3. The V and J genes are TRBV5-1 and TRBJ2-1; no reliable D call. Germline values: CDR1 SGHRS, CDR2 YFSETQ. The V and J ends lost 1 base and 1 base respectively, with 12 bases between them. The CDR3 sequence is 16 residues long. CDR3: CASSLSAGVSYNEQFF. CDR3 coding DNA: TGCGCCAGCAGCTTGTCCGCCGGAGTTTCCTACAATGAGCAGTTCTTC.

This chain joins TRBV4-1 and TRBJ2-2, with a tentative D call TRBD2 (5 bases). Between the trimmed V and J ends, which lost 3 bases and 0 bases, there was a span of 8 bases. Per germline, CDR1 MGHRA and CDR2 YSYEKL. This CDR3 has 15 amino acids. The chain's CDR3 is CASSHIGTNTGELFF. The DNA of the CDR3 is TGCGCCAGCAGCCACATCGGGACGAACACCGGGGAGCTGTTTTTT.

The chain links TRBV28 to TRBJ2-7; 11 positions agree with TRBD2. V was pared by 6 bases and J by 2 bases, with 9 bases of the junction left unmatched. The CDR3 spans 16 residues. Germline CDR1 reads MDHEN; CDR2 reads SYDVKM. CDR3 coding DNA: TGTGCCAGCAGCAAGACGACTAGCGGGATCGCCTACGAGCAGTACTTC. This codes for CASSKTTSGIAYEQYF. Full variable domain (missing parts from reference TRBV28 and TRBJ2-7): DVKVTQSSRYLVKRTGEKVFLECVQDMDHENMFWYRQDPGLGLRLIYFSYDVKMKEKGDIPEGYSVSREKKERFSLILESASTNQTSMYLCASSKTTSGIAYEQYFGPGTRLTVT.

The gene calls are TRBV9 and TRBJ2-2, with TRBD1 matching 8 bases. V lost 2 bases, J lost 7 bases, and 7 bases stayed unmatched. Germline V gene data show CDR1 as SGDLS and CDR2 as YYNGEE. The CDR3 is 15 amino acids. The CDR3 region has the DNA TGTGCCAGCAGCGTGATTCAGGGGGCTGGCGGGGAGCTGTTTTTT. It specifies CASSVIQGAGGELFF.

This clone was observed a few times. This sequence joins TRBV27 and TRBJ1-1, with unresolved D. Germline CDR1 is MNHEY and CDR2 is SMNVEV (reference sequence). CDR3 length: 13 residues. V dropped 5 bases and J dropped 6 bases, with 13 bases sitting between them. The CDR3 spells CASSQKSRAEAFF. CDR3 DNA: TGTGCCAGCAGTCAAAAATCACGGGCTGAAGCTTTCTTT.

V gene TRBV11-3 combines with J gene TRBJ2-7; 7 bases are shared with TRBD1. Germline V lookup: CDR1 SGHNT, CDR2 YENEEA. The CDR3 consists of 13 residues. V trimming: 6 bases; J trimming: 0 bases; junction bases outside the gene matches: 2. CDR3 DNA: TGTGCCAGCAGACGACAGGGCTCCTACGAGCAGTACTTC. As protein: CASRRQGSYEQYF.

This clone was observed once. J is TRBJ1-3 and V is TRBV18; 9 nucleotides match TRBD1. The CDR3 consists of 17 residues. Germline trimming cut 0 bases from V and 4 bases from J; bases unmatched to any gene: 7. The germline V gene has CDR1 KGHSH and CDR2 LQKENI. The CDR3 DNA sequence: TGTGCCAGCTCACCACCGGGGACAGGGTGGTTCGGAAACACCATATATTTT. This gives the protein CASSPPGTGWFGNTIYF.

V gene TRBV27 combines with J gene TRBJ2-2; D is unclear. The ends were cut back, 2 bases at V and 2 bases at J, with 9 bases in the middle. Per germline, CDR1 MNHEY and CDR2 SMNVEV (reference sequence). The CDR3 contains 15 residues. CDR3 residues: CASSLRILNTGELFF. The CDR3 DNA reads as TGTGCCAGCAGTTTACGCATCCTAAACACCGGGGAGCTGTTTTTT.

The chain combines TRBV7-2 with TRBJ1-4; 8 bases align to TRBD1. Germline values: CDR1 SGHTA, CDR2 FQGNSA. V trimming: 5 bases; J trimming: 3 bases; junction bases outside the gene matches: 2. CDR3 length equals 14 residues. The CDR3 region is CASSTGGANEKLFF. For the CDR3, the DNA is TGTGCCAGCAGCACAGGGGGAGCTAATGAAAAACTGTTTTTT.

V gene TRBV10-1 combines with J gene TRBJ2-1; tentative D call: TRBD2 (5 bases). The CDR3 is 14 amino acids. V was pared by 3 bases and J by 4 bases, with 10 bases between. Germline loops: CDR1 WNHNN, CDR2 SYGVQD (reference sequence). The CDR3 nucleotides read TGCGCCAGCAGTGACCCCGGGAAATACAATGAGCAGTTCTTC. Its protein product is CASSDPGKYNEQFF.

The chain joins TRBV6-5 to TRBJ2-1; the D gene is possibly TRBD1 (6 bases). Germline V CDR1 and CDR2: MNHEY, SVGAGI. Deletions cut 8 bases from V and 8 bases from J, with 16 bases between. The CDR3 covers 13 residues. This CDR3 reads CASAHRVRDEQFF. The CDR3 DNA follows: TGTGCCAGCGCCCACAGGGTTCGAGATGAGCAGTTCTTC.

The CDR3 DNA sequence: TGTGCCTGGAGCTCGGGACTAGCGATCTACAATGAGCAGTTCTTC. Amino acids: CAWSSGLAIYNEQFF. The V and J genes are TRBV30 and TRBJ2-1, with TRBD2 identical over 10 bases. The CDR3 spans 15 residues. V gave up 3 bases and J gave up 3 bases; unmatched junction bases: 5. Germline assignment: CDR1 GTSNPN and CDR2 SVGIG (reference sequence).

The chain has TRBV11-3 and TRBJ2-5; weak D call: TRBD1 (6 bases). V lost 5 bases to trimming and J lost 1 base, with 14 bases between them. CDR1 and CDR2 from the germline V gene are SGHNT and YENEEA. The CDR3 spans 15 residues. CDR3 sequence (DNA): TGTGCCAGCAGCCTATGGACAGCCTCCCAAGAGACCCAGTACTTC. As protein: CASSLWTASQETQYF.